This T cell receptor beta chain comes out of a study of OX40 agonist ivuxolimab in advanced cancers. There are 16 residues in the CDR3. The V gene lost 0 bases and the J gene lost 0 bases, with 12 bases spanning the gap. Germline CDR1 is SGDLS and CDR2 is YYNGEE. TCRdb's copy holds only in-frame clones and misses some; the assay was immunoSEQ multiplex PCR. Of some 79,000 clones listed, roughly nine tenths are singletons. This clone showed up just once. The source of this sequence is an adult with an advanced solid tumor such as melanoma, head and neck, liver or kidney cancer. The sample here was CD4+ or CD8+ T cells sorted from blood, taken in a trial of the OX40 agonist ivuxolimab. The chain joins TRBV9 to TRBJ1-1; D is undetermined. The CDR3 coding sequence is TGTGCCAGCAGCGTAGATATGGGTTCGCTGAACACTGAAGCTTTCTTT. Translating gives CASSVDMGSLNTEAFF. Looking up the rest from reference TRBV9 and TRBJ1-1 gives the full variable domain: DSGVTQTPKHLITATGQRVTLRCSPRSGDLSVYWYQQSLDQGLQFLIQYYNGEERAKGNILERFSAQQFPDLHSELNLSSLELGDSALYFCASSVDMGSLNTEAFFGQGTRLTVV.